Below, 8 T cell receptor beta chains from the same sample are listed, as sequenced in a study of CD8 T cells in Susac syndrome. Reverse transcription of about 0.5 to 1 ug RNA used random hexamers. TCRdb called the immunoSEQ multiplex PCR reads again in MiXCR, with one record for every CDR3 protein. Of 150,000 to 200,000 distinct CDR3 sequences listed, around 96% are singletons. The material sequenced was CD4+ T cells from PBMCs. The receptors stem from a human donor in good health.

This chain joins TRBV9 and TRBJ1-2; no reliable D call. Trimming cost V 2 bases and J 6 bases, with 14 bases left between them. There are 14 residues in the CDR3. Germline assignment: CDR1 SGDLS and CDR2 YYNGEE. The CDR3, as DNA: TGTGCCAGCAGCGTTGGGAGGGAGGCCGATGGCTACACCTTC. Translating it yields CASSVGREADGYTF.

The chain joins TRBV27 to TRBJ2-5, with D unclear. V gave up 11 bases and J gave up 5 bases, with 6 bases separating them. The CDR3 spans 9 residues. The germline gives CDR1 MNHEY, CDR2 SMNVEV (reference sequence). The CDR3 DNA is TGTGCCTACCTGGAGACCCAGTACTTC. Translated, it gives CAYLETQYF.

The rearrangement joins TRBV25-1 to TRBJ1-5, with D perhaps TRBD1 (5 bases). This CDR3 contains 15 residues. Trimming took off 3 bases at V and 6 bases at J, with 15 bases between the two ends. Germline CDR1 and CDR2: MGHDK and SYGVNS. The CDR3 loop reads CASSEGGSVLQPQHF. The CDR3 DNA follows: TGTGCCAGCAGTGAGGGGGGAAGTGTACTTCAGCCCCAGCATTTT.

The chain links TRBV6-1 to TRBJ2-1; 8 bases are a match to TRBD1. The V and J ends lost 5 bases and 0 bases, in that order; junction bases with no gene match: 9. Germline CDR1 MNHNS, CDR2 SASEGT. The CDR3 extends over 17 amino acids. CDR3 residues: CASSTKRQGSSYNEQFF. In DNA, the CDR3 is TGTGCCAGCAGTACAAAGAGACAGGGGAGCTCCTACAATGAGCAGTTCTTC.

This clonotype appeared once. V and J are TRBV18 and TRBJ1-6; D is undetermined. V lost 4 bases to trimming and J lost 8 bases, with 9 bases between them. Germline-derived CDR1 and CDR2 are KGHSH and LQKENI. The CDR3 extends over 13 amino acids. Here the CDR3 reads CASSRGLDSPLHF. In nucleotides, the CDR3 is TGTGCCAGCTCACGAGGGCTGGATTCACCCCTCCACTTT.

The rearrangement links TRBV7-6 to TRBJ1-2; tentatively, D is TRBD1 (5 bases). V lost 5 bases, J lost 7 bases, and 26 bases lay in between. The germline V gene encodes CDR1 SGHVS and CDR2 FNYEAQ. The CDR3 runs to 17 residues. As DNA, the CDR3 is TGTGCCAGCAGCCCAAGGGCAGGGTCTATGCCCATGGGTGGCTACACCTTC. Translating it yields CASSPRAGSMPMGGYTF.

The chain is built from TRBV5-4 and TRBJ2-3; 11 positions match TRBD2. Per germline, CDR1 SGHNT and CDR2 YYREEE (reference sequence). Trimming took 1 base from V and 1 from J; bases not matched to a gene: 8. The CDR3 has 18 amino acids. CDR3 residues: CASSLSLLAGGGTDTQYF. CDR3 in DNA: TGTGCCAGCAGCTTGAGCCTTCTAGCGGGGGGCGGCACAGATACGCAGTATTTT.

The V call is TRBV5-4, the J call TRBJ2-2, with D perhaps matching TRBD1 (6 bases). Trimming took 5 bases from V and 7 from J, leaving 9 bases between them. Germline V gene lookup returns CDR1 SGHNT and CDR2 YYREEE (reference sequence). This CDR3 is built from 12 residues. CDR3 in amino acids: CASRRDNGELFF. DNA of the CDR3: TGTGCCAGCAGAAGGGACAACGGGGAGCTGTTTTTT. Together with reference TRBV5-4 and TRBJ2-2, the CDR3 gives the full variable domain: ETGVTQSPTHLIKTRGQQVTLRCSSQSGHNTVSWYQQALGQGPQFIFQYYREEENGRGNFPPRFSGLQFPNYSSELNVNALELDDSALYLCASRRDNGELFFGEGSRLTVL.